The 26 T cell receptor beta chains listed next were all sequenced from one sample in a study of blood T cells in healthy people across ages. Sample-barcoded 5' priming and a J-beta primer mix drove a second PCR of about 7 to 11 cycles. TCRdb recomputed calls from the 5' RACE reads with MiXCR, one row per CDR3 protein. The table has roughly 1,800,000 distinct CDR3 sequences, roughly 49% seen once. Source material: blood. The origin of the receptors is a woman aged 40 to 50 in good health.

The chain has TRBV15 and TRBJ2-5; D remains ambiguous. V lost 0 bases and J lost 2, with 13 bases in between. CDR1 is LNHNV, CDR2 YYDKDF, per germline (reference sequence). The CDR3 covers 16 residues. CDR3 loop: CATSRDLGRLQETQYF. The CDR3 DNA is TGTGCCACCAGCAGAGATTTAGGAAGGTTACAAGAGACCCAGTACTTC.

This clonotype was observed a handful of times. V usage is TRBV4-3 and J usage is TRBJ2-1; perhaps TRBD1 as D (7 bases). CDR1 and CDR2 from the germline V gene are LGHNA and YSLEER. The CDR3 length is 15 residues. V dropped 1 base and J dropped 6 bases, with 13 bases sitting between them. The CDR3 reads CASSQAWQGGNEQFF. DNA for the CDR3: TGCGCCAGCAGCCAAGCTTGGCAGGGGGGCAATGAGCAGTTCTTC.

The chain carries TRBV12-3 or TRBV12-4 and TRBJ2-1; TRBD1 aligns across 9 bases. J was trimmed by 2 bases and V by 6 bases; bases with no gene match: 11. This CDR3 comprises 17 residues. The CDR3 loop reads CASRGTGTGSTYNEQFF. In nucleotides, the CDR3 is TGTGCCAGCAGAGGCACCGGGACAGGGTCAACCTACAATGAGCAGTTCTTC.

In this sample, this clonotype turned up once. CDR3 residues: CASRKLATSSDTQYF. The CDR3 region has the DNA TGCGCCAGCAGGAAACTAGCGACTTCTTCAGATACGCAGTATTTT. The chain is built from TRBV5-1 and TRBJ2-3, with 7 positions matching TRBD2. CDR1 SGHRS and CDR2 YFSETQ come from the germline V gene. V lost 5 bases, J lost 4 bases, and 10 bases stayed unmatched. The CDR3 has 15 residues.

This clonotype turned up a few times. This sequence joins TRBV6-2 or TRBV6-3 and TRBJ1-2, with D possibly matching TRBD1 (6 bases). From germline, CDR1 is MNHEY and CDR2 SVGEGT. The CDR3 spans 11 residues. Deletions cut 10 bases from V and 8 bases from J, with 14 bases between. CDR3 sequence: CATDDRRGYTF. The CDR3, as DNA: TGTGCCACCGACGACAGGAGGGGCTACACCTTC.

The rearrangement links TRBV3-1 to TRBJ2-7, with TRBD1 matching over 8 bases. The V segment lost 4 bases and the J segment 4 bases; nucleotides outside the gene matches: 12. CDR1 and CDR2 (germline): LGHDT, YNNKEL (reference sequence). The CDR3 loop spans 16 amino acids. CDR3 sequence: CASSPGTGDTSYEQYF. The CDR3 bases are TGTGCCAGCAGCCCGGGGACAGGCGATACATCTTACGAGCAGTACTTC.

The chain combines TRBV28 with TRBJ1-5; possible D gene TRBD1, 5 bases. Germline CDR1 MDHEN, CDR2 SYDVKM. Trimming removed 11 bases from V and 6 bases from J, with 17 bases in between. CDR3 length: 13 residues. CDR3 DNA: TGTGCCGCCATGAGAGGGGTGGGTCAGCCCCAGCATTTT. This encodes CAAMRGVGQPQHF.

V is TRBV10-3 and J is TRBJ2-5, with a weak D call TRBD2 (5 bases). The ends were cut back, 8 bases at V and 1 base at J, with 14 bases in the middle. Germline CDR1 is ENHRY and CDR2 is SYGVKD. The CDR3 sequence is 14 residues long. Here the CDR3 reads CAIASRSGQETQYF. The CDR3 nucleotides are TGTGCCATCGCCTCCCGGAGCGGCCAAGAGACCCAGTACTTC.

V is TRBV7-6 and J is TRBJ1-1; D not certain. V shed 5 bases and J shed 1 base, with 11 bases lying between them. CDR3 size: 14 residues. Germline CDR1 and CDR2: SGHVS and FNYEAQ. CDR3 in DNA: TGTGCCAGCAGCCTACAGCATCGGAACACTGAAGCTTTCTTT. Translating it yields CASSLQHRNTEAFF.

This chain uses TRBV27 with TRBJ1-2; 12 bases align to TRBD1. The CDR3 consists of 16 residues. CDR1 and CDR2 (germline): MNHEY, SMNVEV (reference sequence). Trimming removed 3 bases from V and 8 bases from J; junction bases left unmatched: 10. This CDR3 is CASSLRKGQGARGYTF. Written as DNA, the CDR3 is TGTGCCAGCAGTTTGAGGAAGGGACAGGGGGCCAGGGGCTACACCTTC.

This clonotype has only a few counts. The rearrangement joins TRBV4-3 to TRBJ2-1; D is possibly TRBD1 or TRBD2 (6 bases each). The germline V gene encodes CDR1 LGHNA and CDR2 YSLEER. Trimming left V 4 bases short and J 12 bases short, with 19 bases between. The CDR3 totals 14 residues. CDR3 sequence (DNA): TGCGCCAGCAGCCCCGCTCGTGGGGGGCTCAGGCAGTTCTTC. Protein product: CASSPARGGLRQFF.

The chain employs TRBV20-1 and TRBJ2-3; no clear D gene. CDR1 is DFQATT and CDR2 is SNEGSKA in the germline V gene (reference sequence). CDR3 length equals 11 residues. V lost 6 bases and J lost 6, with 10 bases in between. CDR3: CSANEEDTQYF. CDR3 coding DNA: TGCAGTGCCAATGAGGAGGATACGCAGTATTTT.

V gene TRBV6-6 combines with J gene TRBJ1-1; a possible D gene is TRBD1 (6 bases). V shed 2 bases and J shed 2 bases, with 12 bases lying between them. In germline, CDR1 is MNHNY, CDR2 SVGAGI (reference sequence). CDR3 length: 15 residues. Here the CDR3 DNA reads TGTGCCAGCAGTTACCCGATGGACAGAAACACTGAAGCTTTCTTT. This sequence encodes CASSYPMDRNTEAFF.

There are a few counts of this clonotype. V usage is TRBV12-3 or TRBV12-4 and J usage is TRBJ1-1; TRBD1 is a possible D gene (5 bases). The CDR3 runs 14 residues. V lost 5 bases and J 4 bases, leaving 14 bases between the germline ends. The CDR3 DNA reads TGTGCCAGCAGTCCCGGGGGAGAAAGCACTGAAGCTTTCTTT. It specifies CASSPGGESTEAFF.

This chain links TRBV4-2 with TRBJ2-3; 13 nucleotides align to TRBD2. The CDR3 loop spans 17 amino acids. The J segment lost 3 bases and the V segment lost 1 base, leaving 4 bases of the junction unmatched. CDR1 is LGHNA and CDR2 is YNFKEQ in the germline V gene. CDR3 in amino acids: CASSQVGLAGETDTQYF. The CDR3 nucleotides read TGTGCCAGCAGCCAAGTCGGACTAGCGGGGGAGACAGATACGCAGTATTTT.

In its sample, this clonotype was seen a few times. The chain links TRBV7-9 to TRBJ1-1; the match to TRBD1 covers 9 bases. Germline CDR1 is SEHNR and CDR2 is FQNEAQ (reference sequence). The V segment lost 2 bases and the J segment 3 bases; nucleotides outside the gene matches: 1. The CDR3 contains 14 residues. The CDR3 coding sequence is TGTGCCAGCAGCTTAAGACAGGGGGACACTGAAGCTTTCTTT. Its translation is CASSLRQGDTEAFF.

The V and J genes are TRBV5-5 and TRBJ2-5; 9 bases fit TRBD2. Germline CDR1 and CDR2: SGHKS and YYEKEE (reference sequence). Unmatched junction bases numbered 10, after V lost 10 bases and J lost 3 bases. The CDR3 loop spans 14 amino acids. The CDR3 here is CACSGGGVEETQYF. The CDR3 region has the DNA TGTGCCTGTTCAGGCGGGGGGGTGGAAGAGACCCAGTACTTC.

This clonotype appeared once. CDR3 bases: TGCGCCAGCAGCTTGGACATGAGCGGGGCCAACCCCGATACGCAGTATTTT. Its protein product is CASSLDMSGANPDTQYF. V and J are TRBV5-1 and TRBJ2-3; the match to TRBD2 covers 7 bases. Looked up from germline, CDR1 is SGHRS and CDR2 is YFSETQ. V shed 0 bases, J shed 6 bases, and the junction held 13 bases outside the gene matches. The CDR3 is 17 amino acids.

The chain recombines TRBV7-9 with TRBJ1-1, with no clear D. The CDR3 length is 12 residues. V shed 2 bases and J shed 8 bases, with 9 bases lying between them. Looked up from germline, CDR1 is SEHNR and CDR2 is FQNEAQ (reference sequence). This CDR3 reads CASSLTGKEAFF. As DNA, the CDR3 is TGTGCCAGCAGCTTAACTGGGAAAGAAGCTTTCTTT.

The chain uses TRBV29-1 and TRBJ2-3; TRBD2 aligns across 13 bases. The CDR3 loop spans 14 amino acids. Germline V gene sequence: CDR1 SQVTM, CDR2 ANQGSEA. V shed 7 bases, J shed 5 bases, and the junction held 6 bases outside the gene matches. CDR3 in amino acids: CSGRLAGGRDTQYF. CDR3 bases: TGCAGCGGAAGACTAGCGGGGGGCCGAGATACGCAGTATTTT.

V gene TRBV6-1 combines with J gene TRBJ1-2; possibly TRBD1 for D (6 bases). CDR3 length: 14 residues. Germline CDR1 reads MNHNS; CDR2 reads SASEGT. With 1 base removed from V and 7 bases from J, the gap between germline ends came to 13 bases. The CDR3 DNA reads as TGTGCCAGCAGTGAAGAGGGGGTAACAGGTGGCTACACCTTC. This gives the protein CASSEEGVTGGYTF.

V and J are TRBV4-3 and TRBJ1-2, with a tentative D call TRBD1 (5 bases). V lost 0 bases, J lost 4 bases, and 15 bases lay in between. CDR1 and CDR2 from the germline V gene are LGHNA and YSLEER. The CDR3 is made up of 16 amino acids. The CDR3 sequence is CASSQEVRQKFYGYTF. CDR3 sequence (DNA): TGCGCCAGCAGCCAAGAAGTGAGACAGAAATTCTATGGCTACACCTTC.

This sequence joins TRBV25-1 and TRBJ2-3; perhaps TRBD2 as D (5 bases). The ends were cut back, 1 base at V and 2 bases at J, with 16 bases in the middle. From germline, CDR1 is MGHDK and CDR2 SYGVNS. CDR3 length equals 17 residues. CDR3: CASSELGRADYTDTQYF. The CDR3, as DNA: TGTGCCAGCAGTGAATTGGGAAGGGCTGACTACACAGATACGCAGTATTTT.

A few counts support this clonotype. The V and J genes are TRBV7-2 and TRBJ2-7, with 7 bases aligning to TRBD1. Germline V gene lookup returns CDR1 SGHTA and CDR2 FQGNSA. This CDR3 spans 16 amino acids. With V trimmed by 5 bases and J by 3 bases, 13 bases remained unmatched. The CDR3 spells CASSLVQGSGIYEQYF. CDR3 coding DNA: TGTGCCAGCAGCCTTGTACAGGGGTCCGGGATCTACGAGCAGTACTTC.

This chain joins TRBV29-1 and TRBJ1-2, with 7 bases lining up with TRBD1. CDR1 and CDR2 from the germline V gene are SQVTM and ANQGSEA. J gave up 4 bases and V 0 bases, and 20 bases lay outside the gene matches. The CDR3 covers 19 residues. CDR3 sequence (DNA): TGCAGCGTTGAAGAGAGGGCAGATCCGTCCAGGGGGATATTCTATGGCTACACCTTC. Encoded protein: CSVEERADPSRGIFYGYTF.

This rearrangement joins TRBV3-1 to TRBJ2-7; maybe TRBD1 (5 bases). CDR3 size: 16 residues. Germline assignment: CDR1 LGHDT and CDR2 YNNKEL (reference sequence). Deletions cut 6 bases from V and 6 bases from J, with 24 bases between. The CDR3 DNA sequence: TGTGCCAGCAGTCCCCGGAGAGACAGTCCGTTTGGCGAGCAGTACTTC. Translating it yields CASSPRRDSPFGEQYF.